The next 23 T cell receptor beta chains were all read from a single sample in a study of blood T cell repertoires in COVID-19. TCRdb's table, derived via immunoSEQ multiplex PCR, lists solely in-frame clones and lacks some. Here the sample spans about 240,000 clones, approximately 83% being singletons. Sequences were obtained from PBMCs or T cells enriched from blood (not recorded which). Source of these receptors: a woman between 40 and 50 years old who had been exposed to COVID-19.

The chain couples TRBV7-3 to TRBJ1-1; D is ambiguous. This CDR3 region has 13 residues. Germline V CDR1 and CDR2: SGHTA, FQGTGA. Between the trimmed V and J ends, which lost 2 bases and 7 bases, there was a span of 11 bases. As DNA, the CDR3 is TGTGCCAGCAGCTTAGGCCCGACGGGTGAAGCTTTCTTT. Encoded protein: CASSLGPTGEAFF.

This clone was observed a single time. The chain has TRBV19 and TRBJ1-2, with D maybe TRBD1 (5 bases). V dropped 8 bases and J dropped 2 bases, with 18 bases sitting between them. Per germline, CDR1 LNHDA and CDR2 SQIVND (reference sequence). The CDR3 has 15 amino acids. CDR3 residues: CASANPGLTNYGYTF. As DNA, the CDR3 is TGTGCCAGTGCTAACCCGGGACTGACGAACTATGGCTACACCTTC.

This CDR3 reads CASSRGLSKDRGYTF. For the CDR3, the DNA is TGCGCCAGCAGCCGGGGACTCTCGAAGGACAGGGGCTACACCTTC. This chain uses TRBV4-3 with TRBJ1-2, with TRBD1 matching over 7 bases. Germline values: CDR1 LGHNA, CDR2 YSLEER. Losses at the gene ends were 4 bases for V and 8 bases for J; bases not matched to a gene: 13. This CDR3 comprises 15 residues.

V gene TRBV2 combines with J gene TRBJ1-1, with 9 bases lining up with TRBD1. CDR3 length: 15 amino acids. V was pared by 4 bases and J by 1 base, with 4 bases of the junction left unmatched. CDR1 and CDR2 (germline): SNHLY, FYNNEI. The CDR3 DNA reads TGTGCCAGCAGTGGACTGGGACAGGGGAACACTGAAGCTTTCTTT. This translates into CASSGLGQGNTEAFF.

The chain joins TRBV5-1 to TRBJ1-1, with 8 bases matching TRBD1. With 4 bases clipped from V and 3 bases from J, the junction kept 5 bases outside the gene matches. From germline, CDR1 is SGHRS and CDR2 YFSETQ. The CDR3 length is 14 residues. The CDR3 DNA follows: TGCGCCAGCAGCGGATCGACAGGGGACACTGAAGCTTTCTTT. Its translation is CASSGSTGDTEAFF.

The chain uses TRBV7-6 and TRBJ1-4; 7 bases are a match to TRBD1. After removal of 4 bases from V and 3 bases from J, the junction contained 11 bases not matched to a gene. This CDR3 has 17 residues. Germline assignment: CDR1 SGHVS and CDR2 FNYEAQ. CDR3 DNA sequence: TGTGCCAGCAGCTATAGACAGGGTCTCTCAGCTAATGAAAAACTGTTTTTT. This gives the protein CASSYRQGLSANEKLFF.

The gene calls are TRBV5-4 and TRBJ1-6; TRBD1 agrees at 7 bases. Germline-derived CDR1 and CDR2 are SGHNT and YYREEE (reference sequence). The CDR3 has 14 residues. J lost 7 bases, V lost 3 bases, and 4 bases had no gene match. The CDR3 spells CASSWDSQNSPLHF. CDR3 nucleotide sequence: TGTGCCAGCAGCTGGGACAGCCAAAATTCACCCCTCCACTTT.

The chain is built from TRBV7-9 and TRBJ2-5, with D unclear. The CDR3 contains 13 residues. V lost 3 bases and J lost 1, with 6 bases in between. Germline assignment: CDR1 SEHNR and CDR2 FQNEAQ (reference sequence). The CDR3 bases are TGTGCCAGCAGCTTTGGGCTCCAAGAGACCCAGTACTTC. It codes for CASSFGLQETQYF. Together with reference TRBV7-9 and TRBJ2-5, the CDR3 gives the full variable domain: DTGVSQNPRHKITKRGQNVTFRCDPISEHNRLYWYRQTLGQGPEFLTYFQNEAQLEKSRLLSDRFSAERPKGSFSTLEIQRTEQGDSAMYLCASSFGLQETQYFGPGTRLLVL.

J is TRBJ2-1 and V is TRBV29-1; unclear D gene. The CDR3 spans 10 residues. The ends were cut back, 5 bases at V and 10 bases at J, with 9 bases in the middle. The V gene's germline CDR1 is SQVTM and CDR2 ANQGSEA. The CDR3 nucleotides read TGCAGCGTTCTAGTTGACGAGCAGTTCTTC. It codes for CSVLVDEQFF.

CDR3 protein: CASSRQGVEQFF. Here the CDR3 DNA reads TGTGCCAGCAGCCGACAGGGGGTTGAGCAGTTCTTC. The chain combines TRBV7-9 with TRBJ2-1, with 9 bases lining up with TRBD1. CDR1 is SEHNR, CDR2 FQNEAQ, per germline (reference sequence). J lost 9 bases, V lost 5 bases, and 2 bases had no gene match. The length of the CDR3 is 12 residues.

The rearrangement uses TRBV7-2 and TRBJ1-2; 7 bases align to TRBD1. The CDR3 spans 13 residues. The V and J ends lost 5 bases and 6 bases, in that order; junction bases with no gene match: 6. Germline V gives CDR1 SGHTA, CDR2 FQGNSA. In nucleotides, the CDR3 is TGTGCCAGCAGCAATAGGGGGCTAGATGGCTACACCTTC. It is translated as CASSNRGLDGYTF.

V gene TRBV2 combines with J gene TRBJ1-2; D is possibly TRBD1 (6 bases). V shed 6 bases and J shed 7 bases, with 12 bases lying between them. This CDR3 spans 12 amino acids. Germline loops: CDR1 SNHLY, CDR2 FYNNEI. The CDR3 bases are TGTGCCAGCAGAGAACAGGGAAGTGGCTACACCTTC. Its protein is CASREQGSGYTF.

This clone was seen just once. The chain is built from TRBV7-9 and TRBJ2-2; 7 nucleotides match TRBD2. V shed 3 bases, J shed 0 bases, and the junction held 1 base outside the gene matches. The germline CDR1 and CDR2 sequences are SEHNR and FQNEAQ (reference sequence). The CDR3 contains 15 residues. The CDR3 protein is CASSFAGANTGELFF. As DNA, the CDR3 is TGTGCCAGCAGCTTTGCGGGAGCGAACACCGGGGAGCTGTTTTTT.

DNA of the CDR3: TGCGCCAGCAGCTCAGCAACAGGGACAACTAATGAAAAACTGTTTTTT. This gives the protein CASSSATGTTNEKLFF. The rearrangement uses TRBV5-1 and TRBJ1-4, with a possible D match to TRBD1 (6 bases). Germline V gene sequence: CDR1 SGHRS, CDR2 YFSETQ. The CDR3 length is 16 residues. V gave up 3 bases and J gave up 0 bases, with 12 bases separating them.

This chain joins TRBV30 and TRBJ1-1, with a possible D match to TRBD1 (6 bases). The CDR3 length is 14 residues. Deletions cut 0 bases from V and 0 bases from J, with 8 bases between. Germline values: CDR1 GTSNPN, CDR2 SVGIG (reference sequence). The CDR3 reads CAWSVRQVNTEAFF. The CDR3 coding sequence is TGTGCCTGGAGTGTAAGACAGGTGAACACTGAAGCTTTCTTT. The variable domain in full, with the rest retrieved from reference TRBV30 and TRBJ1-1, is SQTIHQWPATLVQPVGSPLSLECTVEGTSNPNLYWYRQAAGRGLQLLFYSVGIGQISSEVPQNLSASRPQDRQFILSSKKLLLSDSGFYLCAWSVRQVNTEAFFGQGTRLTVV.

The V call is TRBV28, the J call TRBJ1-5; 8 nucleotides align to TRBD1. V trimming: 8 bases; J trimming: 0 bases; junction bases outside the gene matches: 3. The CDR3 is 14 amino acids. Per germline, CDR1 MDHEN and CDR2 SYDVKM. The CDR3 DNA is TGTGCCAGCGAACAGGGGGATAGCAATCAGCCCCAGCATTTT. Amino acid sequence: CASEQGDSNQPQHF.

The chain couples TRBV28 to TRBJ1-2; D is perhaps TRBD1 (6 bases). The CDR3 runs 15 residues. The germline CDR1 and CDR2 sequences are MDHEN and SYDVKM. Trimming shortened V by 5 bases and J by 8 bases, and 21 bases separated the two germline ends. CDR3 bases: TGTGCCAGCAGTCCACCGGTACAGGGAGCCATAGGCTACACCTTC. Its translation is CASSPPVQGAIGYTF.

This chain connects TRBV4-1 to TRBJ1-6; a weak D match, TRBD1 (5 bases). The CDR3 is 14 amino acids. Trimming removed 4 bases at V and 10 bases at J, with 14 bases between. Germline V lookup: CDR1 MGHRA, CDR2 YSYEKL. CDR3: CASSPGGGVSPLHF. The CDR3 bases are TGCGCCAGCAGCCCCGGTGGAGGGGTGTCACCCCTCCACTTT.

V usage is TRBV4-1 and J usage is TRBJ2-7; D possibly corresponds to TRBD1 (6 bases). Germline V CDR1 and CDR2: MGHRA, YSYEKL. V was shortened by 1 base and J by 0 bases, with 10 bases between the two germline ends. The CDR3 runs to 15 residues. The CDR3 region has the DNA TGCGCCAGCAGCCAAGGGGGGCACAGCTCCTACGAGCAGTACTTC. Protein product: CASSQGGHSSYEQYF.

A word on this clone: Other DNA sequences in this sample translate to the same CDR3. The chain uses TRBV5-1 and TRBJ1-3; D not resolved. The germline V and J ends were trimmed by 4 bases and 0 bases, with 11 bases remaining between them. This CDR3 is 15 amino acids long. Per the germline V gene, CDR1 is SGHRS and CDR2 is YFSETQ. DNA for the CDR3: TGCGCCAGCAGCCCGGACGGAGGCTCTGGAAACACCATATATTTT. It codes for CASSPDGGSGNTIYF.

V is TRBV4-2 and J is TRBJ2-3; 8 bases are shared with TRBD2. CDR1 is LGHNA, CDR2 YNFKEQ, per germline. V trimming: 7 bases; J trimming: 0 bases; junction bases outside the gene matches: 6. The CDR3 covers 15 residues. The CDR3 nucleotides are TGTGCCAGCAAAACTAGCGGTCCTAGCACAGATACGCAGTATTTT. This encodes CASKTSGPSTDTQYF.

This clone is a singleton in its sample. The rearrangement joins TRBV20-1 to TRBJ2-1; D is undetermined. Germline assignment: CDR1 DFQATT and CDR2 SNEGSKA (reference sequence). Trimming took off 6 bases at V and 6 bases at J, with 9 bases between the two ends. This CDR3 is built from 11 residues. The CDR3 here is CSAWRLNEQFF. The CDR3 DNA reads TGCAGTGCCTGGCGACTCAATGAGCAGTTCTTC.

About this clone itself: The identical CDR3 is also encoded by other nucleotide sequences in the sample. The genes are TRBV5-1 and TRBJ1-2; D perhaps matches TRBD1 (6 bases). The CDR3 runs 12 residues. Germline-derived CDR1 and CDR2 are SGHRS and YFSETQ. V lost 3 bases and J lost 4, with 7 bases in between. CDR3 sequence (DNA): TGCGCCAGCAGCTCGGACAGCTATGGCTACACCTTC. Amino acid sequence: CASSSDSYGYTF.